A selection of T cell receptor beta chains follows, all from one sample in a study of cytomegalovirus exposure and HLA in healthy donors. Only in-frame clones appear in the TCRdb table, and some are missing; sequencing was by immunoSEQ multiplex PCR. Found here are 100,000 to 150,000 clones, about 90% of them singletons; the top ten hold 1.5% to 2%. The material sequenced was PBMCs. These receptors were taken from a woman aged 18-29 years in good health and CMV-seronegative. Each CDR3 is given with its conserved first and last residue.

TRBV9	CASSVGGATETQYF
TRBV9	CASSATEEGSPLHF
TRBV11-2	CASSSVERGRQETQYF
TRBV6-6	CASSYSGPPYEQYF
TRBV15	CATSHRQMRTLKGNQPQHF
TRBV7-9	CASSHDRGTDTQYF
TRBV18	CASSPVAGADTQYF
TRBV28	CASSLVVAASYEQYF
TRBV7-3	CASTSGQTHTDTQYF
TRBV27	CASRRDLVDEAFF
TRBV4-3	CASSTRRTGAADTQYF
TRBV7-2	CASSLNTEAFF
TRBV2	CASSAQGAGNTEAFF
TRBV28	CASSPPLGQYEHF
TRBV27	CASSLAGLAGPYEQYF
TRBV6-6	CASSYGQGYTEAFF
TRBV29-1	CSVVQFGPLLGGRQETQYF
TRBV9	CASSPGQSSGANVLTF
TRBV6-1	CASSEAGQGPYEQYF
TRBV6-5	CASSYIGTGKTYEQYF
TRBV7-2	CASSSVGGTGRYGYTF
TRBV9	CASSVDSSGGAYEQYF
TRBV14	CASSQLQVTEAFF
TRBV15	CATSRSSAPASTDTQYF
TRBV10-3	CAISESSGLLSYNERFF
TRBV11-3	CASSYGGTSSYNEQFF
TRBV5-1	CASSLGTGGQETQYF
TRBV25-1	CASQTGTSFHEQYF